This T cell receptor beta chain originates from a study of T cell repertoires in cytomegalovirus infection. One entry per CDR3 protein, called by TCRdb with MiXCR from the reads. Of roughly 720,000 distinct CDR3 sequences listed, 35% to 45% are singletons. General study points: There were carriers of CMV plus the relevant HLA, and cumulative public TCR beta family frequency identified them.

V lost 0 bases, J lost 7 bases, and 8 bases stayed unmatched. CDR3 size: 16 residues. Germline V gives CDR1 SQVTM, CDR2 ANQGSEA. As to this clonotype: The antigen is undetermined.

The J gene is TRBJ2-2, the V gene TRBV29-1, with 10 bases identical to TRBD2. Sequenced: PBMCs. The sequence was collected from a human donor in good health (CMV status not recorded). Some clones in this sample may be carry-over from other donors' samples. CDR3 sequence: CSVEESGTSVFGELFF. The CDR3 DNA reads TGCAGCGTTGAAGAGTCAGGGACTAGCGTATTCGGGGAGCTGTTTTTT.